A single sample is the source of the 8 T cell receptor beta chains below, sequenced in a study of blood T cells in healthy people across ages. With a J-beta primer mix and a sample-barcoded 5' primer, a second PCR ran about 7 to 11 cycles. TCRdb reprocessed the 5' RACE reads with MiXCR, giving one entry per CDR3 protein. The table includes hundreds of thousands of distinct CDR3 sequences, 40% to 50% detected once. The source material was blood. These receptor sequences come from a man aged 60 to 75 in good health.

V and J are TRBV9 and TRBJ1-6, with no clear D. The germline gives CDR1 SGDLS, CDR2 YYNGEE. The CDR3 extends over 15 amino acids. Trimming pared 1 base from V and 0 bases from J, leaving 5 bases between. This chain's CDR3 is CASSVRSSYNSPLHF. CDR3 DNA sequence: TGTGCCAGCAGCGTAAGAAGCTCCTATAATTCACCCCTCCACTTT.

The chain recombines TRBV15 with TRBJ1-2; D gene ambiguous. The germline V gene has CDR1 LNHNV and CDR2 YYDKDF (reference sequence). The CDR3 extends over 13 amino acids. V shed 0 bases and J shed 5 bases, with 7 bases lying between them. The CDR3 region has the DNA TGTGCCACCAGCAGAGAATCAGAATATGGCTACACCTTC. It codes for CATSRESEYGYTF. Variable domain in full (rest from reference TRBV15 and TRBJ1-2): DAMVIQNPRYQVTQFGKPVTLSCSQTLNHNVMYWYQQKSSQAPKLLFHYYDKDFNNEADTPDNFQSRRPNTSFCFLDIRSPGLGDTAMYLCATSRESEYGYTFGSGTRLTVV.

This rearrangement joins TRBV6-2 or TRBV6-3 to TRBJ2-3; TRBD1 is a possible D gene (6 bases). Germline assignment: CDR1 MNHEY and CDR2 SVGEGT. This CDR3 comprises 13 residues. Trimming left V 11 bases short and J 2 bases short, with 14 bases between. CDR3 in DNA: TGTGCCGGTTCGACAGGATACACAGATACGCAGTATTTT. It codes for CAGSTGYTDTQYF.

This chain connects TRBV6-2 or TRBV6-3 to TRBJ2-7; 8 nucleotides line up with TRBD1. Germline assignment: CDR1 MNHEY and CDR2 SVGEGT. V shed 5 bases, J shed 4 bases, and the junction held 13 bases outside the gene matches. This CDR3 spans 16 amino acids. CDR3 protein: CASSRNGQGSRYEQYF. For the CDR3, the DNA is TGTGCCAGCAGTCGCAACGGACAGGGATCACGTTACGAGCAGTACTTC.

The chain combines TRBV3-1 with TRBJ2-5; D not resolved. In germline, CDR1 is LGHDT, CDR2 YNNKEL (reference sequence). The CDR3 totals 16 residues. V lost 0 bases and J lost 6, with 17 bases in between. The CDR3 region has the DNA TGTGCCAGCAGCCAAGAGGTGGTGCAGGTACGGAAGACCCAGTACTTC. This codes for CASSQEVVQVRKTQYF.

Many counts were recorded for this clonotype. The rearrangement joins TRBV20-1 to TRBJ2-5, with 7 bases identical to TRBD1. The CDR3 contains 12 residues. The germline gives CDR1 DFQATT, CDR2 SNEGSKA (reference sequence). J gave up 5 bases and V 5 bases, and 5 bases lay outside the gene matches. Here the CDR3 reads CSAVGQVETQYF. CDR3 nucleotide sequence: TGCAGTGCTGTCGGACAGGTGGAGACCCAGTACTTC.

The CDR3 DNA reads as TGTGCCAGCAGTTACGCAGTAAACTATGGCTACACCTTC. Protein sequence: CASSYAVNYGYTF. This chain joins TRBV6-5 and TRBJ1-2; D is unclear. With 2 bases removed from V and 2 bases from J, the gap between germline ends came to 6 bases. Germline CDR1 MNHEY, CDR2 SVGAGI. The CDR3 is 13 residues long.

This clonotype was picked up a small number of times. The chain has TRBV7-2 and TRBJ1-2; TRBD1 agrees at 7 bases. The CDR3 is 15 residues long. The V segment lost 4 bases and the J segment 5 bases; nucleotides outside the gene matches: 10. CDR1 and CDR2 from the germline V gene are SGHTA and FQGNSA. CDR3 loop: CASSSQTGSYYGYTF. The CDR3 bases are TGTGCCAGCAGCTCTCAGACAGGGTCCTATTATGGCTACACCTTC.